The table lists the clone carrying this T cell receptor (beta chain) with a few counts. The data originate from a study of human T cells and chemical hapten exposure. Study-wide background: On the upper back, patch tests were applied with 0.01% DPC and read at 6 days.

TCRdb recomputed calls from the RACE reads with MiXCR, one row per CDR3 protein. This repertoire shows roughly 90,000 distinct CDR3 sequences, roughly 11% found once; its top ten account for more than 1%. Germline CDR1 and CDR2: SEHNR and FQNEAQ (reference sequence). The CDR3 extends over 15 amino acids. V lost 1 base and J lost 3, with 12 bases in between. The time point is: patch test 3, about 24 weeks after DPC sensitization. Indicated treatment: therapeutic diphenylcyclopropenone sensitization with weekly scalp DPC. This sequence joins TRBV7-9 and TRBJ2-5; maybe TRBD1 (6 bases). This clonotype was sampled from a woman aged 25 to 39 with alopecia areata. Some clones in this sample may be carry-over from other donors' samples. Sequencing used whole blood, obtained in connection with sensitization to the hapten diphenylcyclopropenone (DPC). The CDR3 loop reads CASSLVGQREETQYF. CDR3 nucleotide sequence: TGTGCCAGCAGCTTAGTTGGACAGAGGGAAGAGACCCAGTACTTC.